This entry features one TCR beta chain sequence. Its antigen is currently not known. No qualities accompany the bases; no much larger clone lies one base away. This sample is drawn from a study of blood T cells in healthy people across ages (dated by TCRdb to 2015 to 2017). With respect to the entire study: In model experiments, roughly one uniquely barcoded TCR beta cDNA molecule per two T cells was captured by template switching. To avoid experimental bias, donors of different ages were randomly spread across the sequencing lanes. Four age groups were formed from the donors: young (average around 15 years), middle-aged (approximately 40), aged (62) and long-lived (about 80). To track age-related changes in TCR beta repertoire diversity, the study relied on deep sequencing normalized with unique cDNA molecular identifiers. The study analyzed two additional independent replicas of 1 million unique cDNA reads from the same blood draw for two donors, one aged 18 to 29 and one aged 80 or older.

Study-wide conclusions, independent of this receptor: As age increased, observed TCR beta diversity per million T cells dropped in a roughly linear way, and a significant reduction was already evident by age 40. Since profiling was done on bulk unsorted PBMCs, naive and antigen-experienced compartments could not be conclusively compared. The CMV infection status of donors was not known, potentially confounding age-related changes in expanded clonotypes. Estimates of total diversity based on one million sequenced T cells were considered lower bounds and underestimates. There was a strong correlation between observed TCR beta diversity and the percentage of naive T cells measured by flow cytometry. Compared with the aged group, the long-lived group had more naive CD4+ T cells, fewer expanded clones and increased TCR diversity, suggesting age selection.

The roughly 38 donors, aged roughly 6 to 95 years, were systemically healthy Caucasian individuals from Russia. Each donor gave roughly 9 milliliters of peripheral blood, drawn into EDTA-treated Vacutainer tubes. Ficoll-Paque density-gradient centrifugation was used to isolate PBMCs, with at least 6.5 million per sample. Trizol reagent was used to extract total RNA from PBMCs, with at least 6 micrograms per sample. For every donor, flow cytometry on a PBMC aliquot measured the percentage of naive CD45RAhigh/CD27high T cells. Reading the germline V gene (reference sequence) gives CDR1 LNHDA and CDR2 SQIVND. At the junction V is shortened by 6 bases and J by 2 bases, with 10 bases in between. The CDR3 contains 13 residues, cysteine and phenylalanine counted. Only the CDR3 portion is preserved as DNA: 39 bases, with reading frame beginning at the first base. Library preparation employed 5' RACE. Sequencing was carried out with an Illumina HiSeq 2500. A second about 6 to 11 cycle PCR used a sample-barcoded 5' primer and a J-beta primer mix. A template-switch 5' adaptor carrying 12 random nucleotides introduced a unique molecular identifier onto each TCR beta cDNA molecule. At least 2.5 million CDR3-containing paired-end reads were obtained from each sample. First-strand cDNA was synthesized from all RNA with the Mint cDNA synthesis kit, primed by a TRBC-specific oligonucleotide. Following uracil-DNA glycosylase treatment, a first 18-cycle PCR with universal primers M1SS and BC2_uni_R was performed on all cDNA. In the paper's pipeline: Normalization of each sample was performed by random selection of 1 million high-quality reads, each carrying a distinct molecular identifier. Instead of being binned into consensus sequences, reads that shared molecular identifiers were thrown out. MiTCR, set to a Q25 quality threshold and the strictest error-elimination algorithm, was used for CDR3 identification, clonotype clustering and error correction. A nonparametric unseen species model using Euler transformation provided a lower-bound estimate of total TCR beta diversity. TCRdb reprocessing: public reads trimmed at Q25 with fastp, clones called with MiXCR, in-frame beta chains kept. When rows share a CDR3 protein, they turn into one entry using the most common DNA and genes. TCRdb, not the authors, supplied the V and J calls. This sample comprises 450,000 to 700,000 distinct CDR3 sequences, approximately 25% of them detected only once. The ten largest clonotypes hold approximately 18% of the sample.

The V and J genes are TRBV19 and TRBJ1-2, with the D gene not confidently named. The material sequenced was blood. The receptor was isolated from a woman in her 70s in good health. The CDR3 reads CASRGSLNYGYTF. The DNA sequence follows: TGTGCCAGTAGGGGATCGTTGAACTATGGCTACACCTTC.